This TCR beta chain emerged from a study of cytomegalovirus exposure and HLA in healthy donors. Study results and limitations: CMV serostatus stood as the only immune exposure information on hand. Versus the approximately 700-donor mean, an Asian-associated ancestry cluster reportedly showed fewer N-insertions in a later analysis.

Per germline, CDR1 ENHRY and CDR2 SYGVKD. The length of the CDR3 is 15 residues. V lost 4 bases and J 7 bases, leaving 20 bases between the germline ends. Turning to this clone: The antigen is undetermined.

With 60 Vbeta and 13 Jbeta primers, the PCR was carried out. Method: immunoSEQ multiplex PCR; TCRdb's copy keeps in-frame clones and lacks some. The sample carries some 150,000 clones, more than 75% recorded once. The genes are TRBV10-3 and TRBJ2-7; perhaps TRBD2 as D (5 bases). This sequence originates from a man aged 18 to 30 in good health and CMV-seronegative. The material sequenced was PBMCs. CDR3 DNA sequence: TGTGCCATCAGTGGAAAAGTACTTAAAAAGCGGGAGCAGTACTTC. Amino acid sequence: CAISGKVLKKREQYF.